The source of this TCR beta chain is a study of cytomegalovirus exposure and HLA in healthy donors. PCR amplification relied on 60 Vbeta primers (plus 13 Jbeta primers). Using immunoSEQ multiplex PCR, the repertoire was profiled, and TCRdb retains in-frame clones only, with some absent. The sample has 150,000 to 200,000 clones; 79% are singletons. Regarding this clone: Its specificity is unknown.

The study, taken as a whole, reports: The presence/absence work took it that sequencing depth was about the same across donors. The authors excluded some V segments, including TRBV6-2 and TRBV6-3, as indistinguishable. In terms of immune exposure information, only CMV serostatus was available.

J was trimmed by 6 bases and V by 1 base; bases with no gene match: 3. The CDR3 covers 15 residues. The V gene's germline CDR1 is MGHRA and CDR2 YSYEKL. The chain couples TRBV4-1 to TRBJ1-6, with 7 bases identical to TRBD1. Sequencing used PBMCs. The clonotype comes from a middle-aged woman in good health and CMV-seronegative. The CDR3 region is CASSQAGQPNSPLHF. CDR3 coding DNA: TGCGCCAGCAGCCAAGCGGGACAGCCTAATTCACCCCTCCACTTT.